This TCR beta chain emerged from a study of T cells in Graves' hyperthyroidism and ophthalmopathy. Overall study context: Once the initial diagnosis was made, peripheral blood was obtained before any treatment.

RNA transcripts yielded amplified TCR beta CDR3 regions. HTBI primers drove first-round RT-PCR of the TCR CDR3. TCRdb re-derived calls from the multiplex PCR reads in MiXCR, one entry per CDR3 protein. The sample contains hundreds of thousands of distinct CDR3 sequences, 13% to 15% of which appear only once. The V end lost 4 bases, the J end lost 6 bases, and 19 bases lay between the germline ends. This CDR3 is 15 amino acids long. CDR1 is SGHAT and CDR2 is FQNNGV in the germline V gene. This clonotype was counted ten times or more. The antigen remains unidentified. Study results and caveats: The majority of expanded thyroid clonotypes above 0.001 also appeared in blood. Ophthalmopathy, as predicted by the model, came a median approximately 5.9 months after the prediction.

Specimen: blood. The receptor's source is a woman aged 35 to 49 with Graves' hyperthyroidism. J is TRBJ2-7 and V is TRBV11-2; D possibly uses TRBD1 or TRBD2 (5 bases each). The DNA for the CDR3 is TGTGCCAGCAGCTCGCTTAGGGGACGGGTCGCCGAGCAGTACTTC. This translates into CASSSLRGRVAEQYF.